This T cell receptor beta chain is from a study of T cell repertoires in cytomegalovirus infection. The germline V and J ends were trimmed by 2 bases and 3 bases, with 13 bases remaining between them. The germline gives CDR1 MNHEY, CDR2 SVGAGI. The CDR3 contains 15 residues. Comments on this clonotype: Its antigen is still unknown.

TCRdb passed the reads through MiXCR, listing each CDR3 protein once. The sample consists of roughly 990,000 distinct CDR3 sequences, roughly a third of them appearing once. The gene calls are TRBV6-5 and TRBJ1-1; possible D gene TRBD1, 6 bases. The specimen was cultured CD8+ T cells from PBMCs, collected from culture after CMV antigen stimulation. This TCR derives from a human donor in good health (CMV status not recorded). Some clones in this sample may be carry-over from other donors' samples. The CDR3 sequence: CASSYEGRGHTEAFF. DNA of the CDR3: TGTGCCAGCAGTTACGAGGGCAGGGGACACACTGAAGCTTTCTTT.